This T cell receptor beta chain was recovered during a study of shared clonotypes between healthy human individuals. Profiling relied on immunoSEQ multiplex PCR, and the TCRdb table lists in-frame clones only, not all of them. This table holds 2 million to 2.5 million clones, approximately 93% found once. The CDR3 consists of 15 residues. Per germline, CDR1 MNHEY and CDR2 SMNVEV (reference sequence). V lost 7 bases to trimming and J lost 2 bases; unmatched junction nucleotides: 5. This clonotype originated in a man aged 18 to 35 in good health. Some clones in this sample may be carry-over from other donors' samples. Sequencing input: naive CD4+ T cells from PBMCs. Subset denoted: CD45RA+ positively selected. V is TRBV27 and J is TRBJ2-6; 7 bases map to TRBD1. CDR3 residues: CASKGDRAGANVLTF. CDR3 nucleotide sequence: TGTGCCAGCAAAGGAGACAGGGCTGGGGCCAACGTCCTGACTTTC.